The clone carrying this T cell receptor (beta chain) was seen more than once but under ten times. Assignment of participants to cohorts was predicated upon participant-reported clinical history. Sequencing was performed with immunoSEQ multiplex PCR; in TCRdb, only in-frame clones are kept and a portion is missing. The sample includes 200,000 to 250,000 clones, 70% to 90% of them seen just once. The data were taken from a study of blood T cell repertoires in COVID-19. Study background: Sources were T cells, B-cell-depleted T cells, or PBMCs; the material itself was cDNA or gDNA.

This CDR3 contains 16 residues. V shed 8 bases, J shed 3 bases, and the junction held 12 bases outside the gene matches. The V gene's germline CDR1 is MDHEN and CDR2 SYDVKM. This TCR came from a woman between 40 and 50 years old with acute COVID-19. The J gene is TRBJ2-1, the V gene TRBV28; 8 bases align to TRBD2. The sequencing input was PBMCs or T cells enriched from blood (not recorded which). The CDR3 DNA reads TGTGCCAGCTGTAGACTTACTAGCGGAGGCTACAATGAGCAGTTCTTC. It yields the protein CASCRLTSGGYNEQFF.